One sample yielded the 13 T cell receptor beta chains listed below, sequenced in a study of technical replicates of blood from a handful of donors. Produced via immunoSEQ multiplex PCR; TCRdb's table is partial and in-frame only. The sample includes approximately 70,000 clones, roughly 92% seen only once; the top ten take about 0.39%. The sample consisted of T cells isolated from PBMCs. The receptors shown here come from a human donor in good health.

The chain employs TRBV5-8 and TRBJ2-7; 7 bases are shared with TRBD1. The V segment lost 0 bases and the J segment 2 bases; nucleotides outside the gene matches: 5. The CDR3 extends over 15 amino acids. Germline-derived CDR1 and CDR2 are SGHTS and YDEGEE. As DNA, the CDR3 is TGTGCCAGCAGCTTGGAGAGACAGGGCCCCTACGAGCAGTACTTC. This codes for CASSLERQGPYEQYF.

CDR3 region: CASSQAGLNTGELFF. For the CDR3, the DNA is TGCGCCAGCAGCCAAGCAGGACTGAACACCGGGGAGCTGTTTTTT. The chain is built from TRBV4-3 and TRBJ2-2, with D possibly matching TRBD2 (5 bases). The CDR3 is 15 amino acids. Germline V gene lookup returns CDR1 LGHNA and CDR2 YSLEER. V was clipped by 1 base and J by 1 base, with 7 bases between them.

This clone was seen once. The chain has TRBV2 and TRBJ1-2; 9 bases line up with TRBD1. The V segment lost 6 bases and the J segment 7 bases; nucleotides outside the gene matches: 6. This CDR3 contains 13 residues. CDR1 SNHLY and CDR2 FYNNEI come from the germline V gene. The CDR3 loop is CASSGQGRGGYTF. In DNA form, the CDR3 reads TGTGCCAGCAGCGGACAGGGGAGGGGTGGCTACACCTTC.

This clone was counted only a few times. V is TRBV4-1 and J is TRBJ2-1, with D maybe TRBD2 (5 bases). The V gene lost 2 bases and the J gene lost 0 bases, with 8 bases spanning the gap. The CDR3 loop spans 15 amino acids. In germline, CDR1 is MGHRA, CDR2 YSYEKL. CDR3 in DNA: TGCGCCAGCAGCCAACCCGCGGGCTCCTACAATGAGCAGTTCTTC. It translates to CASSQPAGSYNEQFF.

The chain is built from TRBV27 and TRBJ2-3, with D perhaps TRBD2 (6 bases). This CDR3 spans 21 amino acids. Trimming took off 3 bases at V and 2 bases at J, with 30 bases between the two ends. The germline gives CDR1 MNHEY, CDR2 SMNVEV (reference sequence). The CDR3 DNA reads TGTGCCAGCAGTTTCTTCTGGGGGGTTAGCGGCCTTAAGATGATCACAGATACGCAGTATTTT. Protein: CASSFFWGVSGLKMITDTQYF.

J is TRBJ2-3 and V is TRBV4-2; D might be TRBD2 (6 bases). V lost 4 bases and J 3 bases, leaving 11 bases between the germline ends. Germline V lookup: CDR1 LGHNA, CDR2 YNFKEQ. The CDR3 has 14 residues. DNA of the CDR3: TGTGCCAGCAGCCCCCAGACTAGAACAGATACGCAGTATTTT. This sequence encodes CASSPQTRTDTQYF.

J is TRBJ2-1 and V is TRBV28; TRBD1 matches at 8 bases. Per the germline V gene, CDR1 is MDHEN and CDR2 is SYDVKM. The V and J ends lost 6 bases and 7 bases, in that order; junction bases with no gene match: 5. This CDR3 comprises 13 residues. DNA for the CDR3: TGTGCCAGCAGCTTGGACAGGGCAAATGAGCAGTTCTTC. It specifies CASSLDRANEQFF.

The gene calls are TRBV23-1 and TRBJ1-2; D remains unclear. TRBV23-1 is known as an ORF, though its function is uncertain. This CDR3 has 12 amino acids. V lost 6 bases and J lost 2, with 7 bases in between. The CDR3 reads CASREANYGYTF. In DNA, the CDR3 is TGCGCCAGCAGGGAGGCCAACTATGGCTACACCTTC.

The rearrangement links TRBV6-6 to TRBJ2-7, with D perhaps matching TRBD1 (5 bases). Looked up from germline, CDR1 is MNHNY and CDR2 is SVGAGI (reference sequence). V shed 5 bases and J shed 2 bases, with 13 bases lying between them. CDR3 length: 14 amino acids. The CDR3 protein is CASSTDRSPYEQYF. CDR3 sequence (DNA): TGTGCCAGCAGTACAGACAGAAGCCCCTACGAGCAGTACTTC.

The V and J genes are TRBV5-1 and TRBJ2-3, with 7 bases lining up with TRBD2. Germline CDR1 reads SGHRS; CDR2 reads YFSETQ. Unmatched junction bases numbered 7, after V lost 2 bases and J lost 4 bases. The CDR3 consists of 15 residues. In DNA, the CDR3 is TGCGCCAGCAGCTTTGGCGGGAGATTGTCAGATACGCAGTATTTT. It encodes CASSFGGRLSDTQYF.

This clone was seen only a few times. V usage is TRBV4-3 and J usage is TRBJ1-1; TRBD1 might be the D (5 bases). The V gene lost 2 bases and the J gene lost 5 bases, with 12 bases spanning the gap. The CDR3 contains 14 residues. CDR1 is LGHNA and CDR2 is YSLEER in the germline V gene. CDR3 DNA sequence: TGCGCCAGCAGCCAATATGGGGGGGGGACTGAAGCTTTCTTT. This gives the protein CASSQYGGGTEAFF.

The V call is TRBV21-1, the J call TRBJ2-2; the DNA was not used to check the table's D call, TRBD2. TRBV21-1 is classified as a pseudogene. This CDR3 is 16 amino acids long. Here the CDR3 reads CASSKDGGLGTGELFF. The DNA of the CDR3 is TGTGCCAGCAGCAAGGACGGGGGGCTAGGGACCGGGGAGCTGTTTTTT.

The gene calls are TRBV10-3 and TRBJ1-1, with D possibly being TRBD1 (5 bases). The V end lost 6 bases, the J end lost 1 base, and 9 bases lay between the germline ends. The germline V gene has CDR1 ENHRY and CDR2 SYGVKD. This CDR3 comprises 13 residues. CDR3 DNA: TGTGCCATCAGGGGGCAGGGGAACACTGAAGCTTTCTTT. It codes for CAIRGQGNTEAFF.